The clone carrying this T cell receptor (beta chain) appeared once. The target antigen is unknown. This sample is part of a study of T cell responses to AZD1222 COVID-19 vaccine. Here immunoSEQ multiplex PCR was the method, and the copy in TCRdb shows in-frame clones only, minus some. This sample carries 150,000 to 200,000 clones, roughly 92% of them seen once, and the ten largest clones take 1% to 1.5%. General study results and limits: The reported proportion of spike-specific TCRs targeting unmutated variant regions was nearly half. With dominance at 160-218 and 743-854, vaccine-associated CD4 TCRs spanned spike.

CDR3 length equals 14 residues. The V gene end was trimmed by 0 bases and the J gene end by 4 bases; junction bases not matched to a gene: 3. Germline loops: CDR1 SGHRS, CDR2 YFSETQ. The TCR comes from an adult in good health. Sample: peripheral blood, taken on day 0 of AZD1222 vaccination. The chain couples TRBV5-1 to TRBJ2-7; TRBD2 agrees at 8 bases. CDR3 region: CASSLALAGYEQYF. As DNA, the CDR3 is TGCGCCAGCAGCTTGGCGTTAGCGGGGTACGAGCAGTACTTC.